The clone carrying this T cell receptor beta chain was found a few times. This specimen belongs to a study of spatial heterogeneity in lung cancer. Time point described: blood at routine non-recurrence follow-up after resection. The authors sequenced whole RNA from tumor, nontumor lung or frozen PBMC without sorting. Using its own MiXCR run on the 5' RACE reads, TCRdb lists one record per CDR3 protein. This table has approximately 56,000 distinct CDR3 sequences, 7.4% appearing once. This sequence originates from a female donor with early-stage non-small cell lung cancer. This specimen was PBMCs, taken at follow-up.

CDR3 in DNA: TGCAGTGCTAGCGTTCAGTATGGCTACACCTTC. Protein: CSASVQYGYTF. The chain links TRBV20-1 to TRBJ1-2; D is unclear. Per germline, CDR1 DFQATT and CDR2 SNEGSKA (reference sequence). Trimming pared 3 bases from V and 5 bases from J, leaving 7 bases between. The CDR3 has 11 amino acids.